This entry features one T cell receptor (beta chain) sequence. These data belong to a study of blood T cell repertoires in COVID-19. Overall study: Acute-phase and convalescent COVID-19 samples originated in the United States, Italy and Spain. The cDNA or gDNA used as material had been derived from T cells, B-cell-depleted T cells, or PBMCs.

V dropped 9 bases and J dropped 2 bases, with 18 bases sitting between them. Germline CDR1 LNHDA, CDR2 SQIVND (reference sequence). The CDR3 loop spans 15 amino acids. In the authors' methods: Reference gene primer amplification in the assay estimated nucleated cell counts. The data were produced by immunoSEQ multiplex PCR, yet TCRdb's version contains in-frame clones alone and is incomplete. The D gene and trimming were derived from the DNA, and the V and J assignments and clone size from that table. This sample carries about 78,000 clones, nearly 90% of them seen once, and the ten largest clones take roughly 4.5%.

Sequencing was performed on peripheral blood. This rearrangement joins TRBV19 to TRBJ2-3, with D perhaps matching TRBD1 (7 bases). The receptor was isolated from a woman older than 75 with active or convalescent COVID-19. CDR3 sequence reads: CASMPQGRLTDTQYF. In DNA form, the CDR3 reads TGTGCCAGCATGCCACAGGGGAGGCTCACAGATACGCAGTATTTT.